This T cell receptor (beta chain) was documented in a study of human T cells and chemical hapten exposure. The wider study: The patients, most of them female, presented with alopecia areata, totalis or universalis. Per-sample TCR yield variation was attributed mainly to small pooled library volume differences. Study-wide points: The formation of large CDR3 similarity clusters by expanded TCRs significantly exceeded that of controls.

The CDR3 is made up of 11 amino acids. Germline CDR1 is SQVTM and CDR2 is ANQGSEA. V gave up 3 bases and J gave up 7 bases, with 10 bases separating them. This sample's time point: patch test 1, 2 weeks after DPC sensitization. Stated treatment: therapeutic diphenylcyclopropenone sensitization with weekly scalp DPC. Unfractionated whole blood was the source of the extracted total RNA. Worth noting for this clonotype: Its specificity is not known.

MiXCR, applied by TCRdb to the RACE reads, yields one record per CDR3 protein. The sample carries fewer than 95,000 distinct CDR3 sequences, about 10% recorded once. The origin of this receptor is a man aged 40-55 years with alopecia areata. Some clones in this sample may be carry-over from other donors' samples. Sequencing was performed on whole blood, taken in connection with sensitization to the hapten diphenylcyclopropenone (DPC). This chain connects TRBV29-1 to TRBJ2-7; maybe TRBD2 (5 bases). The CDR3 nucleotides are TGCAGCGTTGAGCTCCGAGGGGAGCAGTACTTC. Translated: CSVELRGEQYF.